These 8 T cell receptor beta chains came from one sample sequenced in a study of T cell responses to AZD1222 COVID-19 vaccine. The method was immunoSEQ multiplex PCR; TCRdb's version includes in-frame clones alone and lacks a portion of them. The repertoire has more than 85,000 clones, roughly 92% of them found once; the top ten carry around 7.8%. The specimen was peripheral blood, collected on day 0 of AZD1222 vaccination. These receptors all stem from an adult in good health.

The CDR3 reads CASSTGKGGEQYF. CDR3 coding DNA: TGCGCCAGTAGTACAGGGAAGGGCGGCGAGCAGTACTTC. J is TRBJ2-7 and V is TRBV4-1; a weak D match, TRBD1 (6 bases). The V end was cut by 9 bases, the J end by 6 bases, with 18 bases between. The CDR3 contains 13 residues. The germline CDR1 and CDR2 sequences are MGHRA and YSYEKL.

This clone has a single count. The rearrangement joins TRBV10-3 to TRBJ1-1; D ambiguous. The CDR3 extends over 13 amino acids. Deletions cut 4 bases from V and 1 base from J, with 7 bases between. Per the germline V gene, CDR1 is ENHRY and CDR2 is SYGVKD. The chain's CDR3 is CAISAAANTEAFF. In DNA form, the CDR3 reads TGTGCCATCAGTGCGGCAGCGAACACTGAAGCTTTCTTT.

This CDR3 is CASSRIESSYEQYF. The CDR3 coding sequence is TGCGCCAGCAGCAGGATCGAGAGCTCCTACGAGCAGTACTTC. The chain couples TRBV5-1 to TRBJ2-7; D is ambiguous. The CDR3 contains 14 residues. Trimming took 4 bases from V and 0 from J, leaving 11 bases between them. Germline V gene sequence: CDR1 SGHRS, CDR2 YFSETQ.

The chain has TRBV28 and TRBJ1-2, with no clear D. V was trimmed by 6 bases and J by 7 bases, leaving 18 bases between them. The germline V gene has CDR1 MDHEN and CDR2 SYDVKM. The CDR3 totals 14 residues. The CDR3 nucleotides read TGTGCCAGCAGCCCGCCCCTCGAGGCGGGTGGCTACACCTTC. Its translation is CASSPPLEAGGYTF.

The chain combines TRBV3-1 (or the pseudogene TRBV3-2) with TRBJ2-1, with 8 bases identical to TRBD2. Germline loops: CDR1 LGHDT, CDR2 YNNKEL (reference sequence). CDR3 length equals 15 residues. V was pared by 2 bases and J by 4 bases, with 4 bases of the junction left unmatched. Here the CDR3 DNA reads TGTGCCAGCAGCCAACGCGGGGGGACTTACAATGAGCAGTTCTTC. Amino acid sequence: CASSQRGGTYNEQFF.

This chain connects TRBV30 to TRBJ1-2; a weak D match, TRBD1 (6 bases). The CDR3 runs 15 residues. Germline assignment: CDR1 GTSNPN and CDR2 SVGIG (reference sequence). Trimming removed 4 bases from V and 0 bases from J, with 15 bases in between. Here the CDR3 DNA reads TGTGCCTGGACACCCGCCAGGGGCTCTAACTATGGCTACACCTTC. Protein product: CAWTPARGSNYGYTF.

The chain recombines TRBV11-3 with TRBJ2-2; D is perhaps TRBD1 or TRBD2 (5 bases each). V dropped 4 bases and J dropped 1 base, with 10 bases sitting between them. CDR3 length: 15 residues. From germline, CDR1 is SGHNT and CDR2 YENEEA. CDR3 sequence (DNA): TGTGCCAGCAGCTCCGGGGCTTTGAACACCGGGGAGCTGTTTTTT. Translating gives CASSSGALNTGELFF.

This chain joins TRBV2 and TRBJ1-5, with 9 positions matching TRBD1. Germline V gene data show CDR1 as SNHLY and CDR2 as FYNNEI. CDR3 length equals 14 residues. J lost 6 bases, V lost 4 bases, and 4 bases had no gene match. The CDR3 loop reads CASSAQGASQPQHF. CDR3 in DNA: TGTGCCAGCAGTGCACAGGGGGCGAGTCAGCCCCAGCATTTT.